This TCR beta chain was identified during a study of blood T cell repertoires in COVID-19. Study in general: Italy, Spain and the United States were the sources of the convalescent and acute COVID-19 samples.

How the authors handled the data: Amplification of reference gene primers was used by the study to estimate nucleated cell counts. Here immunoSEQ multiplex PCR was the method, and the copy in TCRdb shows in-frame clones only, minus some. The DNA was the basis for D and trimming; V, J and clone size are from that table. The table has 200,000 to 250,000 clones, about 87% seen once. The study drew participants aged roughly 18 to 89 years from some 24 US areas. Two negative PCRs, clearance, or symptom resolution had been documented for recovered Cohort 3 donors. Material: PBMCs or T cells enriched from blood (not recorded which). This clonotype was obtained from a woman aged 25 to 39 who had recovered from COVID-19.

Here the CDR3 reads CASSQDRTGDTEAFF. The CDR3 coding sequence is TGCGCCAGCAGCCAAGATCGGACAGGGGACACTGAAGCTTTCTTT. The genes are TRBV4-3 and TRBJ1-1; 9 nucleotides line up with TRBD1. CDR1 is LGHNA, CDR2 YSLEER, per germline. The CDR3 length is 15 residues. J gave up 3 bases and V 0 bases, and 2 bases lay outside the gene matches.